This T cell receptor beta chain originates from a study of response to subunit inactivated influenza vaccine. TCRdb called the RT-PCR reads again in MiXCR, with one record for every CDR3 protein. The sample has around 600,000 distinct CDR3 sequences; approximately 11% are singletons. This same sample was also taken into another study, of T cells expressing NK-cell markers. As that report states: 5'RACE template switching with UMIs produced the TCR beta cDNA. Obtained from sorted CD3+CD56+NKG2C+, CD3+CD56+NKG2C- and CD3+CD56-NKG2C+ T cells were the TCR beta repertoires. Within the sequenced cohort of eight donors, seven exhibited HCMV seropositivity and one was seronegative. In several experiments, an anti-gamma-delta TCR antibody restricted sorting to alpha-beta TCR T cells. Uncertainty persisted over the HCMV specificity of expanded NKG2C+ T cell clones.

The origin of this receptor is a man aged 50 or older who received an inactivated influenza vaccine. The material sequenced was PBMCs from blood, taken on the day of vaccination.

CDR3 in amino acids: CASSSQGIGGELFF. The CDR3 DNA follows: TGTGCCAGCAGTTCACAGGGAATCGGCGGGGAGCTGTTTTTT. The V gene is TRBV7-6, the J gene TRBJ2-2, with TRBD1 as a possible D gene (6 bases). The CDR3 runs to 14 residues. The V end was cut by 6 bases, the J end by 7 bases, with 15 bases between. The germline gives CDR1 SGHVS, CDR2 FNYEAQ. The entire variable domain, with the rest obtained from reference TRBV7-6 and TRBJ2-2, is as follows: GAGVSQSPRYKVTKRGQDVALRCDPISGHVSLYWYRQALGQGPEFLTYFNYEAQQDKSGLPNDRFSAERPEGSISTLTIQRTEQRDSAMYRCASSSQGIGGELFFGEGSRLTVL.